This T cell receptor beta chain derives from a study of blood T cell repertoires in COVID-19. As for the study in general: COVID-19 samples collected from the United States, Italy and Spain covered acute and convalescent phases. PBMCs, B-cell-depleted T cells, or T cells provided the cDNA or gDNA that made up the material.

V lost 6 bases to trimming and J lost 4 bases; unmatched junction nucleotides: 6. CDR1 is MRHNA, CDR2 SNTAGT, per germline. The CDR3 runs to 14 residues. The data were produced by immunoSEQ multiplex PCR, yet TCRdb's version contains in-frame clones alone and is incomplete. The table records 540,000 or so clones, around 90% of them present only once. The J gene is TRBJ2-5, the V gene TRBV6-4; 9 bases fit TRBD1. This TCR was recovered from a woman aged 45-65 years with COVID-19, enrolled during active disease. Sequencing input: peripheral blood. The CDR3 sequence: CASRTGQGRETQYF. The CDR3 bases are TGTGCCAGCAGAACTGGACAGGGGAGAGAGACCCAGTACTTC.